The T cell receptor (beta chain) described here comes from a study of T-cell reconstitution after alpha-beta-depleted transplantation in children. Overall study findings and caveats: Reports say that about two months after transplant, the alpha-beta T cells came out of several hundred graft clones that had expanded. Surviving recipient T cells and thymic progenitors underlay high day-60 TCRbeta diversity in some patients. By one year post-transplant, T-cell counts and diversity largely arose from T cells that were newly produced.

This clonotype was found a few times. Its antigen is as yet unknown. Trimming removed 10 bases at V and 5 bases at J, with 17 bases between. CDR1 and CDR2 (germline): MNHNY, SVGAGI (reference sequence). This CDR3 spans 13 amino acids. Construction of the TCRbeta library involved unique molecular identifiers. TCRdb processed the PCR reads anew with MiXCR; each CDR3 protein has one entry. The sample records more than 400,000 distinct CDR3 sequences, about an eighth being singletons. This chain uses TRBV6-6 with TRBJ1-1; D gene uncertain. This clonotype originated in a female patient aged 2-10 years who had a stem cell transplant for aplastic anemia, so the T cells may come from the graft donor. Specimen: PBMCs, mostly from graft donor cells, collected 180 days after TCRalphabeta/CD19-depleted stem cell transplant. The CDR3 loop reads CAILGGGGTEAFF. CDR3 bases: TGTGCCATTCTAGGAGGAGGTGGGACTGAAGCTTTCTTT.